This is a list of T cell receptor beta chains from one sample in a study of PD-L1 blockade in urothelial cancer. Some clones are missing from TCRdb's copy, which holds only in-frame ones; the method was immunoSEQ multiplex PCR. The sample yields 70,000 to 75,000 clones, about 89% seen once. The source was PBMCs, collected around atezolizumab (anti-PD-L1) treatment. These receptors were taken from a man in his fifties or sixties with urothelial cancer. The conserved cysteine and the conserved F or W are not part of the CDR3 here. Rows give clone size only sometimes, using once, few, many, or a class for an expanded clone.

>TRBV18|-
ASSPPLSMNTEAF
>TRBV6-5|-
ASRQETVLNTEAF
>TRBV29-1|-
SVVTGGNEQF
>TRBV19|-
ASSIRGQGGNQPQH
>TRBV7-7|-
ASSPVGGRDTQY
>TRBV27|-
ASSLRAGSGTQY
>TRBV5-1|-
ASSPGQLSTDTQY
>TRBV5-8|-
ASSTRQGDIQY
>TRBV6-6|-
ASISPKGGRNEQF
>TRBV28|-
ATAPGQGGQY
>TRBV5-4|-
ASSLAYETQY
>TRBV5-4|-
ASGSGGPYNEQF
>TRBV5-1|-
ASSLDRNTEAF
>TRBV29-1|-
SVRTGTSGYEQY
>TRBV10-3|-
AISEYSAYEQY
>TRBV2|-
ASSREKGTIYTEAF
>TRBV27|-
ASSFGGGRANTIY
>TRBV5-1|-
ASSFAGQGSEQY
>TRBV25-1|once
ASSGGGGDTGELF
>TRBV19|-
ASRSRGLGEQY
>TRBV7-2|-
ASSWDRAGVTDTQY
>TRBV27|-
ASSAPGQGVYGYT
>TRBV9|-
ASSVGWQGAIQNIQY
>TRBV10-1|-
ASSEGTSGKYEQY
>TRBV30|-
AWDRRTSETRY
>TRBV19|-
ASSIAHNSRRGNEQF
>TRBV7-9|once
ASSLGPTSGSPGF
>TRBV4-3|-
ASSQELQRQETQY
>TRBV7-2|-
ASSPHRARKQY
>TRBV2|-
ASSVQGSPPGNTIY
>TRBV25-1|-
ASSRGGTGDEKLF
>TRBV18|-
ASSPRTSGGTGELF
>TRBV4-3|-
ASSQAYGQAARIYEQY
>TRBV7-9|-
ASSLLALQETQY
>TRBV5-1|once
ASSLGQGRSGANVLT
>TRBV6-1|-
ASSLAGKGNEQF
>TRBV28|-
ASSSTRRGRRGSYNEQF
>TRBV5-4|-
ASSLGSGSQETQY
>TRBV5-6|few
ASSLDMGPLGF
>TRBV7-9|-
ASSLATGFYGYT
>TRBV5-4|-
ASSLGGQGEGPY
>TRBV6-1|-
ASSESGRNTIY
>TRBV5-1|-
ASSPGTSGYNEQF
>TRBV19|-
ASSRIGTGYGGELF
>TRBV25-1|-
ASSEPGRLYGYT
>TRBV11-2|once
ASSSPGRTEAF
>TRBV7-9|-
ASTTASLADYEQY
>TRBV15|-
ATSRGARTSEAF
>TRBV4-1|-
ASSQDRGHDTEAF
>TRBV6-5|-
ASSPDSARAYEQY
>TRBV15|-
ATSRDRGANQGTQY
>TRBV2|-
ASRASDKTYNYGYT
>TRBV2|few
ASSETQVNNEQF
>TRBV12-5|-
ASGLDRSEETQY
>TRBV5-1|-
ASSLGWTGGLGETQY